Presented here are 26 T cell receptor beta chains from one specimen sequenced in a study of cytomegalovirus exposure and HLA in healthy donors. PCR employed 60 Vbeta and 13 Jbeta primers. The data were produced by immunoSEQ multiplex PCR, yet TCRdb's version contains in-frame clones alone and is incomplete. The sample lists roughly 160,000 clones, around three quarters occurring once. Sequenced: PBMCs. The receptors were sampled from a man aged 45-60 years in good health and CMV-seropositive.

This clone was seen a few times. This chain links TRBV19 with TRBJ1-4, with TRBD1 matching over 9 bases. Germline CDR1 reads LNHDA; CDR2 reads SQIVND (reference sequence). The CDR3 consists of 13 residues. V lost 6 bases and J lost 7; bases outside the gene matches: 3. The CDR3 coding sequence is TGTGCCAGTAGACAGGGGGCCTTTGAAAAACTGTTTTTT. This codes for CASRQGAFEKLFF. Full variable domain (outside the CDR3, taken from reference TRBV19 and TRBJ1-4): DGGITQSPKYLFRKEGQNVTLSCEQNLNHDAMYWYRQDPGQGLRLIYYSQIVNDFQKGDIAEGYSVSREKKESFPLTVTSAQKNPTAFYLCASRQGAFEKLFFGSGTQLSVL.

Comment on this clone: Within the sample, other DNA sequences also encode this same CDR3. The CDR3 loop reads CSARSGNTIYF. The DNA for the CDR3 is TGCAGTGCCAGGTCTGGAAACACCATATATTTT. This rearrangement joins TRBV20-1 to TRBJ1-3, with unresolved D. V dropped 6 bases and J dropped 1 base, with 4 bases sitting between them. The CDR3 length is 11 residues. CDR1 and CDR2 (germline): DFQATT, SNEGSKA (reference sequence).

In its sample, this clone was seen once. The rearrangement joins TRBV6-5 to TRBJ2-7; D may be TRBD1 (5 bases). This CDR3 contains 13 residues. Germline V gene sequence: CDR1 MNHEY, CDR2 SVGAGI. V was cut by 0 bases and J by 11 bases, with 14 bases left in between. The CDR3 DNA follows: TGTGCCAGCAGTTACTCAGGGGCTTGGATGGAGTACTTC. It codes for CASSYSGAWMEYF.

This chain uses TRBV18 with TRBJ1-1, with D possibly TRBD1 on 5 matching bases. This CDR3 is built from 14 residues. Trimming left V 2 bases short and J 4 bases short, with 11 bases between. CDR1 and CDR2 from the germline V gene are KGHSH and LQKENI. In DNA, the CDR3 is TGTGCCAGCTCACCATCCAGGGTTCCCACTGAAGCTTTCTTT. Translation: CASSPSRVPTEAFF. The variable domain in full, with the rest retrieved from reference TRBV18 and TRBJ1-1, is NAGVMQNPRHLVRRRGQEARLRCSPMKGHSHVYWYRQLPEEGLKFMVYLQKENIIDESGMPKERFSAEFPKEGPSILRIQQVVRGDSAAYFCASSPSRVPTEAFFGQGTRLTVV.

The chain links TRBV27 to TRBJ2-7; unclear D gene. Germline V gene lookup returns CDR1 MNHEY and CDR2 SMNVEV (reference sequence). The CDR3 has 13 residues. Deletions cut 4 bases from V and 0 bases from J, with 7 bases between. In DNA, the CDR3 is TGTGCCAGCAGTTGGGCAGGCTCCTACGAGCAGTACTTC. Its protein product is CASSWAGSYEQYF.

In DNA, the CDR3 is TGTGCCAGCAGCCAAGGTGGGGGGGGAGGAAATGGCTACACCTTC. Protein product: CASSQGGGGGNGYTF. The gene calls are TRBV4-2 and TRBJ1-2; D perhaps matches TRBD1 (5 bases). Germline-derived CDR1 and CDR2 are LGHNA and YNFKEQ. The germline V and J ends were trimmed by 1 base and 6 bases, with 15 bases remaining between them. The CDR3 covers 15 residues.

This clone has a handful of counts. The V call is TRBV7-9, the J call TRBJ1-1, with TRBD1 identical over 8 bases. This CDR3 region has 13 residues. After removal of 4 bases from V and 7 bases from J, the junction contained 5 bases not matched to a gene. Germline values: CDR1 SEHNR, CDR2 FQNEAQ (reference sequence). The CDR3 sequence: CASSSQGQVEAFF. The CDR3, as DNA: TGTGCCAGCAGCTCCCAGGGACAGGTTGAAGCTTTCTTT. The complete variable domain, with remaining parts taken from reference TRBV7-9 and TRBJ1-1, reads DTGVSQNPRHKITKRGQNVTFRCDPISEHNRLYWYRQTLGQGPEFLTYFQNEAQLEKSRLLSDRFSAERPKGSFSTLEIQRTEQGDSAMYLCASSSQGQVEAFFGQGTRLTVV.

The sample holds a few counts of this clone. V and J are TRBV5-8 and TRBJ1-2; a possible D gene is TRBD1 (6 bases). The CDR3 extends over 14 amino acids. Trimming took off 1 base at V and 7 bases at J, with 14 bases between the two ends. Germline CDR1 reads SGHTS; CDR2 reads YDEGEE. The CDR3 region is CASSLWGQAGGYTF. The CDR3 DNA follows: TGTGCCAGCAGCTTGTGGGGACAAGCAGGTGGCTACACCTTC.

This clone was detected only a few times. This chain links TRBV28 with TRBJ2-5; TRBD2 matches 11 bases. V lost 5 bases to trimming and J lost 4 bases; unmatched junction nucleotides: 9. The CDR3 sequence is 16 residues long. CDR1 is MDHEN, CDR2 SYDVKM, per germline. This chain's CDR3 is CASSLPLAGVGETQYF. The CDR3 region has the DNA TGTGCCAGCAGTCTCCCACTAGCGGGGGTTGGAGAGACCCAGTACTTC.

This clone appeared a single time. The chain is built from TRBV28 and TRBJ2-7; 10 nucleotides agree with TRBD1. The germline gives CDR1 MDHEN, CDR2 SYDVKM. Trimming removed 5 bases from V and 2 bases from J; junction bases left unmatched: 6. This CDR3 spans 15 amino acids. CDR3 nucleotide sequence: TGTGCCAGCAGTCCGTCCGGGACAGGGGCCTACGAGCAGTACTTC. Encoded protein: CASSPSGTGAYEQYF.

CDR3 coding DNA: TGTGCCAGCAGTCCTCGACAGGGGGGCTACGAGCAGTACTTC. Its protein product is CASSPRQGGYEQYF. The chain carries TRBV27 and TRBJ2-7, with 9 bases fitting TRBD1. V gave up 5 bases and J gave up 3 bases; unmatched junction bases: 5. The CDR3 consists of 14 residues. CDR1 is MNHEY, CDR2 SMNVEV, per germline (reference sequence).

V and J are TRBV6-5 and TRBJ1-3; a weak D match, TRBD1 (6 bases). This CDR3 contains 15 residues. Deletions cut 1 base from V and 7 bases from J, with 14 bases between. Looked up from germline, CDR1 is MNHEY and CDR2 is SVGAGI. CDR3 region: CASSYYGQGFNTIYF. In nucleotides, the CDR3 is TGTGCCAGCAGTTACTATGGGCAGGGGTTTAACACCATATATTTT.

The chain combines TRBV30 with TRBJ2-7, with 7 bases fitting TRBD1. The germline gives CDR1 GTSNPN, CDR2 SVGIG (reference sequence). There are 13 residues in the CDR3. The trim removed 1 base at V and 5 bases at J, leaving 5 bases unmatched. CDR3 in DNA: TGTGCCTGGAGTGGACAGGGTGGAAACGAGCAGTACTTC. Translating it yields CAWSGQGGNEQYF.

The CDR3 spells CASSQRDRGGETQYF. In DNA, the CDR3 is TGCGCCAGCAGCCAAAGGGACAGGGGAGGGGAGACCCAGTACTTC. The rearrangement uses TRBV4-3 and TRBJ2-5; 10 bases align to TRBD1. This CDR3 comprises 15 residues. The V segment lost 2 bases and the J segment 5 bases; nucleotides outside the gene matches: 5. Germline CDR1 reads LGHNA; CDR2 reads YSLEER.

This chain joins TRBV9 and TRBJ2-3, with 8 positions matching TRBD2. CDR3 size: 17 residues. From germline, CDR1 is SGDLS and CDR2 YYNGEE. With 1 base clipped from V and 2 bases from J, the junction kept 9 bases outside the gene matches. This chain's CDR3 is CASSVSPRSGDTDTQYF. The CDR3 nucleotides read TGTGCCAGCAGCGTAAGTCCCCGTAGCGGGGACACAGATACGCAGTATTTT.

The chain has TRBV5-8 and TRBJ1-3, with D possibly matching TRBD1 (6 bases). V was shortened by 2 bases and J by 3 bases, with 18 bases between the two germline ends. The CDR3 consists of 17 residues. CDR1 and CDR2 from the germline V gene are SGHTS and YDEGEE. CDR3 in amino acids: CASSFPGTGFYGNTIYF. In DNA form, the CDR3 reads TGTGCCAGCAGCTTCCCAGGCACAGGGTTTTATGGAAACACCATATATTTT. The full variable domain, in which reference TRBV5-8 and TRBJ1-3 provide the parts outside the CDR3, is EAGVTQSPTHLIKTRGQQATLRCSPISGHTSVYWYQQALGLGLQFLLWYDEGEERNRGNFPPRFSGRQFPNYSSELNVNALELEDSALYLCASSFPGTGFYGNTIYFGEGSWLTVV.

J is TRBJ1-6 and V is TRBV5-6; D not resolved. Looked up from germline, CDR1 is SGHDT and CDR2 is YYEEEE. This CDR3 contains 15 residues. Deletions cut 0 bases from V and 10 bases from J, with 14 bases between. DNA for the CDR3: TGTGCCAGCAGCTTGGGCCTGGGAGGAGTATCACCCCTCCACTTT. It specifies CASSLGLGGVSPLHF.

The V and J genes are TRBV28 and TRBJ2-7; D call uncertain. This CDR3 is built from 13 residues. Germline V gene data show CDR1 as MDHEN and CDR2 as SYDVKM. V lost 4 bases and J lost 3, with 10 bases in between. CDR3 protein: CASSSAELYEQYF. Here the CDR3 DNA reads TGTGCCAGCAGTTCCGCGGAGCTCTACGAGCAGTACTTC.

V and J are TRBV9 and TRBJ1-4; 9 bases are a match to TRBD1. This CDR3 comprises 14 residues. Germline V gives CDR1 SGDLS, CDR2 YYNGEE. Trimming removed 2 bases from V and 8 bases from J; junction bases left unmatched: 4. CDR3 DNA sequence: TGTGCCAGCAGCGTCGGGACAGGGAGAGAAAAACTGTTTTTT. Its protein product is CASSVGTGREKLFF.

The chain employs TRBV19 and TRBJ2-7; D not resolved. CDR1 is LNHDA, CDR2 SQIVND, per germline (reference sequence). This CDR3 is built from 14 residues. The V end lost 2 bases, the J end lost 2 bases, and 10 bases lay between the germline ends. CDR3 in DNA: TGTGCCAGTAGTATAAGTACGGTGACCTACGAGCAGTACTTC. This translates into CASSISTVTYEQYF.

The rearrangement links TRBV4-3 to TRBJ1-2; D gene unclear. There are 15 residues in the CDR3. V was cut by 4 bases and J by 3 bases, with 15 bases left in between. Germline values: CDR1 LGHNA, CDR2 YSLEER. The CDR3 loop is CASSPRAETYYGYTF. The CDR3, as DNA: TGCGCCAGCAGCCCCCGAGCGGAGACATACTATGGCTACACCTTC.

This clone appeared a few times. V is TRBV7-8 and J is TRBJ2-2; 7 nucleotides agree with TRBD1. The CDR3 covers 17 residues. The V gene end was trimmed by 5 bases and the J gene end by 2 bases; junction bases not matched to a gene: 11. Germline CDR1 and CDR2: SGHVS and FQNEAQ. CDR3 sequence: CASSPPLRDRNTGELFF. CDR3 nucleotides: TGTGCCAGCAGCCCCCCCCTACGGGACAGAAACACCGGGGAGCTGTTTTTT.

The rearrangement joins TRBV4-3 to TRBJ2-1, with a tentative D call TRBD1 (5 bases). From germline, CDR1 is LGHNA and CDR2 YSLEER. The CDR3 length is 16 residues. V was clipped by 1 base and J by 6 bases, with 16 bases between them. CDR3 DNA sequence: TGCGCCAGCAGCCAAGGTGGCTCAGGGTCGGGCAATGAGCAGTTCTTC. Translating it yields CASSQGGSGSGNEQFF.

As concerns this clone: A junction boundary mismatches the germline segment, possibly from a read error. The chain uses TRBV7-7 and TRBJ2-5; D may be TRBD1 (5 bases). Germline CDR1 reads SSHAT; CDR2 reads FNYEAQ (reference sequence). The CDR3 contains 13 residues. The CDR3 nucleotides are TGTGCTAGCAGCCCGACAGCAAAAGAGACCCAGTACTTC. Amino acids: CASSPTAKETQYF.

The chain's CDR3 is CASSLIGQGYNEQFF. In nucleotides, the CDR3 is TGTGCCAGCAGCTTAATTGGACAGGGGTACAATGAGCAGTTCTTC. The chain recombines TRBV7-9 with TRBJ2-1; TRBD1 agrees at 9 bases. Looked up from germline, CDR1 is SEHNR and CDR2 is FQNEAQ (reference sequence). The J segment lost 4 bases and the V segment lost 2 bases, leaving 3 bases of the junction unmatched. CDR3 length: 15 residues.

This clone has a single count. V and J are TRBV7-9 and TRBJ1-2; tentatively, D is TRBD1 (5 bases). The CDR3 sequence is 16 residues long. Trimming removed 3 bases from V and 8 bases from J, with 22 bases in between. CDR1 is SEHNR and CDR2 is FQNEAQ in the germline V gene (reference sequence). The CDR3 DNA reads as TGTGCCAGCAGCTTCCGGGGGGGTGAAAGATCGGACGGCTACACCTTC. Amino acids: CASSFRGGERSDGYTF.